A selection of T cell receptor beta chains follows, all from one sample in a study of blood T cell repertoires in COVID-19. The data were produced by immunoSEQ multiplex PCR, yet TCRdb's version contains in-frame clones alone and is incomplete. The sample consists of approximately 65,000 clones, more than 60% of them appearing once. The sequencing input was peripheral blood. All receptors derive from a woman older than 75 with active or convalescent COVID-19. CDR3s include the opening cysteine and the closing phenylalanine or tryptophan.

j_gene | v_gene | len | CDR3aa
TRBJ1-2 | TRBV27 | 14 | CASSGTGQLYGYTF
TRBJ2-2 | TRBV6-5 | 12 | CASETGTGELFF
TRBJ1-2 | TRBV7-2 | 14 | CASSLDRVSYGYTF
TRBJ2-5 | TRBV5-1 | 15 | CASRTGTAYQETQYF
TRBJ1-2 | TRBV11-2 | 16 | CASSLDSGTGPYGYTF
TRBJ1-4 | TRBV2 | 15 | CASSQQGARGEKLFF
TRBJ2-7 | TRBV6-5 | 12 | CASWTGSGEQYF
TRBJ2-1 | TRBV5-1 | 18 | CASSRPDSGGAPYNEQFF
TRBJ1-2 | TRBV11-3 | 15 | CASSLYGSGFVEYTF
TRBJ2-5 | TRBV19 | 16 | CASRKGQGLWQETQYF
TRBJ1-4 | TRBV24-1 | 14 | CATRDRGLLEKLFF
TRBJ2-1 | TRBV27 | 14 | CASSLNTYYNEQFF
TRBJ1-5 | TRBV27 | 13 | CASRRGIRQPQHF
TRBJ1-2 | TRBV29-1 | 19 | CSVETFVPGQGAGGYGYTF
TRBJ1-2 | TRBV4-1 | 12 | CASSQAGYGYTF
TRBJ1-1 | TRBV18 | 16 | CASSTSATGFYTEAFF
TRBJ2-2 | TRBV6-5 | 12 | CASRLNTGELFF
TRBJ2-2 | TRBV24-1 | 18 | CATSDQTGGRINTGELFF
TRBJ1-2 | TRBV23-1 | 15 | CASRVPGVDNYGYTF
TRBJ1-3 | TRBV6-1 | 17 | CASSEALDMLTGNTIYF
TRBJ2-1 | TRBV9 | 15 | CASSVVGGARNEQFF
TRBJ2-3 | TRBV3-1/TRBV3-2 | 15 | CASSQNSGVTDTQYF
TRBJ1-1 | TRBV11-3 | 13 | CASSRVFNTEAFF
TRBJ1-1 | TRBV18 | 13 | CASSPPHGGEAFF
TRBJ2-7 | TRBV5-1 | 15 | CASSFSGTGNYEQYF
TRBJ2-3 | TRBV10-3 | 13 | CAASLRLADTQYF
TRBJ1-2 | TRBV3-1/TRBV3-2 | 20 | CASSQDPLVIGQGTNYGYTF
TRBJ1-4 | TRBV4-1 | 15 | CASSRAQGVDEKLFF
TRBJ2-7 | TRBV15 | 12 | CATSRRGGEQYF
TRBJ1-2 | TRBV6-5 | 13 | CASTATEGGLVSF
TRBJ2-3 | TRBV11-2 | 14 | CASSPGTGTDTQYF
TRBJ1-1 | TRBV19 | 15 | CASSMYRGANTEAFF
TRBJ2-3 | TRBV6-6 | 13 | CASSSIRGDTQYF
TRBJ1-1 | TRBV27 | 14 | CASRIGRLNTEAFF
TRBJ1-2 | TRBV11-2 | 13 | CASSSTGHDGYTF
TRBJ1-3 | TRBV11-2 | 14 | CATSITVSGNTIYF
TRBJ2-2 | TRBV7-9 | 12 | CASSFRTGELFF
TRBJ2-7 | TRBV9 | 14 | CASSLRDNLYEQYF
TRBJ1-1 | TRBV19 | 13 | CASSINGAGDAFF
TRBJ2-5 | TRBV3-1/TRBV3-2 | 15 | CASSGAGAYQETQYF